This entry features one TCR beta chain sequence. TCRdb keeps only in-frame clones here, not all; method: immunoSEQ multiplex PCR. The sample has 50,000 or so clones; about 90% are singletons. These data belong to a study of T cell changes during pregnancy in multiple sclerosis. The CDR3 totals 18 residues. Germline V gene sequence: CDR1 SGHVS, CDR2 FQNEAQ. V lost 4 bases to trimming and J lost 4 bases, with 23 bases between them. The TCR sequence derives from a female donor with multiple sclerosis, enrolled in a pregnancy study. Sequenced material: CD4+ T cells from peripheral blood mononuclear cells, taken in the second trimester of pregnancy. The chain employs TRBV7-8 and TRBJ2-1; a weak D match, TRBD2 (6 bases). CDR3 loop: CASSSRDGVGGLYNEQFF. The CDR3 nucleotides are TGTGCCAGCAGCTCGCGGGACGGGGTCGGGGGTCTGTACAATGAGCAGTTCTTC. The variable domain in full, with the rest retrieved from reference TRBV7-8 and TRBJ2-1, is GAGVSQSPRYKVAKRGQDVALRCDPISGHVSLFWYQQALGQGPEFLTYFQNEAQLDKSGLPSDRFFAERPEGSVSTLKIQRTQQEDSAVYLCASSSRDGVGGLYNEQFFGPGTRLTVL.